The 21 T cell receptor beta chains in this list originate from one sample, sequenced in a study of T cell repertoires in cytomegalovirus infection. Each CDR3 protein gets one entry after TCRdb re-called the reads with MiXCR. The sample includes some 600,000 distinct CDR3 sequences, roughly a quarter of them seen just once. The source material was CD8+ T cells from PBMCs. The receptors shown here come from a human donor in good health (CMV status not recorded). Some clones in this sample may be carry-over from other donors' samples.

This chain joins TRBV19 and TRBJ1-5; 7 nucleotides align to TRBD1. This CDR3 region has 19 residues. The germline V gene encodes CDR1 LNHDA and CDR2 SQIVND (reference sequence). The trim removed 3 bases at V and 5 bases at J, leaving 19 bases unmatched. The CDR3 region has the DNA TGTGCCAGTAGTATCCCCCCGGGACAGACGTCTCTGTGGGATCAGCCCCAGCATTTT. Translation gives CASSIPPGQTSLWDQPQHF.

The sample holds a few counts of this clonotype. The rearrangement uses TRBV7-8 and TRBJ2-3; TRBD1 agrees at 8 bases. V lost 5 bases and J lost 5; bases outside the gene matches: 6. CDR1 is SGHVS, CDR2 FQNEAQ, per germline. This CDR3 has 14 amino acids. This CDR3 reads CASSTPGGRDTQYF. The CDR3 DNA reads TGTGCCAGCAGCACCCCAGGGGGCAGAGATACGCAGTATTTT.

Concerning this clonotype itself: A junction boundary mismatches the germline segment, possibly from a read error. The chain has TRBV4-1 and TRBJ1-5; no reliable D call. CDR1 is MGHRA, CDR2 YSYEKL, per germline. The CDR3 loop spans 16 amino acids. The CDR3: CANSQDPPEGNQPQHF. The CDR3 nucleotides are TGCGCCAACAGCCAAGACCCCCCGGAAGGGAATCAGCCCCAGCATTTT.

This clonotype was observed a single time. The chain uses TRBV29-1 and TRBJ2-7; D not resolved. This CDR3 is built from 13 residues. Germline V CDR1 and CDR2: SQVTM, ANQGSEA. Between the trimmed V and J ends, which lost 8 bases and 1 base, there was a span of 15 bases. CDR3 loop: CSMNPLGSYEQYF. The CDR3 DNA reads as TGCAGCATGAATCCCCTTGGGTCCTACGAGCAGTACTTC.

This clonotype was observed many times. This chain joins TRBV7-9 and TRBJ2-1; D is undetermined. CDR1 is SEHNR and CDR2 is FQNEAQ in the germline V gene (reference sequence). V lost 9 bases to trimming and J lost 8 bases, with 17 bases between them. This CDR3 is built from 13 residues. The CDR3 here is CASYGLVFDEQFF. The CDR3 DNA is TGTGCCAGTTACGGGCTAGTTTTCGATGAGCAGTTCTTC.

This clonotype was picked up a small number of times. J is TRBJ2-1 and V is TRBV19; 9 bases agree with TRBD2. This CDR3 has 14 residues. The V and J ends lost 5 bases and 5 bases, in that order; junction bases with no gene match: 4. Germline lookup yields CDR1 LNHDA and CDR2 SQIVND (reference sequence). CDR3 sequence reads: CASSGSGGHNEQFF. CDR3 coding DNA: TGTGCCAGTAGTGGTAGCGGGGGACACAATGAGCAGTTCTTC.

The chain combines TRBV14 with TRBJ1-5; weak D call: TRBD1 (5 bases). The CDR3 covers 13 residues. With 11 bases removed from V and 7 bases from J, the gap between germline ends came to 18 bases. Germline loops: CDR1 SGHDN, CDR2 FVKESK. The CDR3: CACEEGRQQPQHF. The CDR3 DNA reads as TGTGCCTGCGAGGAGGGGAGGCAACAGCCCCAGCATTTT.

This clonotype appeared a few times. The chain joins TRBV28 to TRBJ2-3; 16 bases are a match to TRBD2. The CDR3 runs 19 residues. Looked up from germline, CDR1 is MDHEN and CDR2 is SYDVKM. The V gene end was trimmed by 5 bases and the J gene end by 1 base; junction bases not matched to a gene: 9. In DNA, the CDR3 is TGTGCCAGCAGTCCGGGACTAGCGGGGGGGCCTGTCGGCACAGATACGCAGTATTTT. It encodes CASSPGLAGGPVGTDTQYF.

In the case of this clonotype: A much larger clone sits a single nucleotide away, making a read error possible. The chain links TRBV28 to TRBJ2-3; no firm D call. V dropped 10 bases and J dropped 1 base, with 15 bases sitting between them. The germline gives CDR1 MDHEN, CDR2 SYDVKM. The CDR3 covers 14 residues. CDR3 residues: CATDHGAGTDTQYF. CDR3 DNA sequence: TGTGCCACCGACCATGGAGCCGGCACAGATACGCAGTATTTT.

This clonotype was recorded a few times. V and J are TRBV7-9 and TRBJ1-2; 9 nucleotides align to TRBD1. The germline gives CDR1 SEHNR, CDR2 FQNEAQ (reference sequence). This CDR3 region has 16 residues. The trim removed 3 bases at V and 8 bases at J, leaving 13 bases unmatched. The CDR3 loop is CASSFTPGQGLNGYTF. CDR3 in DNA: TGTGCCAGCAGCTTCACGCCGGGACAGGGTCTAAACGGCTACACCTTC.

V gene TRBV7-2 combines with J gene TRBJ1-2, with D unclear. Germline V gene data show CDR1 as SGHTA and CDR2 as FQGNSA. The CDR3 sequence is 15 residues long. V lost 5 bases, J lost 2 bases, and 15 bases lay in between. CDR3 nucleotide sequence: TGTGCCAGCAGCCCAGAGGAAAAAAGGAACTATGGCTACACCTTC. Amino acids: CASSPEEKRNYGYTF.

This clonotype was seen repeatedly, ten times or more. J is TRBJ2-3 and V is TRBV7-8, with 10 nucleotides matching TRBD2. Trimming took 1 base from V and 7 from J; bases not matched to a gene: 14. Germline CDR1 SGHVS, CDR2 FQNEAQ. The CDR3 covers 18 residues. In nucleotides, the CDR3 is TGTGCCAGCAGCTTAGGGGGCCTAGCGGGGGACCCCAAACATACGCAGTATTTT. It yields the protein CASSLGGLAGDPKHTQYF.

This clonotype was observed many times. This chain uses TRBV2 with TRBJ2-3; D gene unclear. V gave up 9 bases and J gave up 2 bases, with 15 bases separating them. Looked up from germline, CDR1 is SNHLY and CDR2 is FYNNEI. This CDR3 has 14 amino acids. The CDR3: CASLDMGYTDTQYF. CDR3 nucleotide sequence: TGTGCCAGTCTCGACATGGGGTACACAGATACGCAGTATTTT.

J is TRBJ2-2 and V is TRBV7-9; D may be TRBD1 (6 bases). V dropped 5 bases and J dropped 3 bases, with 13 bases sitting between them. CDR3 length equals 15 residues. Per germline, CDR1 SEHNR and CDR2 FQNEAQ (reference sequence). The CDR3 sequence is CASSNRVLDTGELFF. In nucleotides, the CDR3 is TGTGCCAGCAGCAACAGGGTTCTGGACACCGGGGAGCTGTTTTTT.

The genes are TRBV29-1 and TRBJ1-2; D ambiguous. The V gene lost 4 bases and the J gene lost 3 bases, with 15 bases spanning the gap. CDR1 SQVTM and CDR2 ANQGSEA come from the germline V gene. This CDR3 region has 14 residues. CDR3 in DNA: TGCAGCGTTGTTCCGGCTGACGGGGACTATGGCTACACCTTC. It codes for CSVVPADGDYGYTF.

The genes are TRBV29-1 and TRBJ2-4; D unclear. CDR1 is SQVTM and CDR2 is ANQGSEA in the germline V gene. CDR3 length: 13 amino acids. The V end was cut by 1 base, the J end by 3 bases, with 7 bases between. CDR3 sequence: CSVEGFIKNIQYF. The CDR3 DNA reads TGCAGCGTTGAAGGGTTCATCAAAAACATTCAGTACTTC. The complete variable domain, with remaining parts taken from reference TRBV29-1 and TRBJ2-4, reads SAVISQKPSRDICQRGTSLTIQCQVDSQVTMMFWYRQQPGQSLTLIATANQGSEATYESGFVIDKFPISRPNLTFSTLTVSNMSPEDSSIYLCSVEGFIKNIQYFGAGTRLSVL.

This clonotype showed up just a few times. The V call is TRBV28, the J call TRBJ2-5; D is perhaps TRBD1 (6 bases). In germline, CDR1 is MDHEN, CDR2 SYDVKM. Trimming took off 4 bases at V and 4 bases at J, with 16 bases between the two ends. The CDR3 sequence is 15 residues long. The CDR3 bases are TGTGCCAGCAGTTACATGAAGGGGGTTGTAGAGACCCAGTACTTC. Translated, it gives CASSYMKGVVETQYF.

As to this clonotype: Sequence at one end of the junction differs from germline and may be a read error. V usage is TRBV29-1 and J usage is TRBJ1-1; perhaps TRBD1 as D (5 bases). Germline assignment: CDR1 SQVTM and CDR2 ANQGSEA. The CDR3 runs 13 residues. CDR3 loop: CSDEDGGNTEAFF. For the CDR3, the DNA is TGCAGCGATGAAGACGGGGGTAACACTGAAGCTTTCTTT.

This clonotype appeared a few times. The chain links TRBV6-6 to TRBJ2-7, with D unresolved. This CDR3 spans 13 amino acids. V shed 0 bases and J shed 0 bases, with 3 bases lying between them. Germline CDR1 and CDR2: MNHNY and SVGAGI (reference sequence). DNA of the CDR3: TGTGCCAGCAGTTACTCAGCCTCCTACGAGCAGTACTTC. Its translation is CASSYSASYEQYF.

V usage is TRBV7-9 and J usage is TRBJ2-3; 8 bases are shared with TRBD2. The V segment lost 3 bases and the J segment 5 bases; nucleotides outside the gene matches: 10. From germline, CDR1 is SEHNR and CDR2 FQNEAQ (reference sequence). The CDR3 totals 16 residues. The CDR3 nucleotides are TGTGCCAGCAGCTTTCCCGGGGGGGATACAAAAGATACGCAGTATTTT. Amino acid sequence: CASSFPGGDTKDTQYF.

This clonotype was found a few times. The chain joins TRBV15 to TRBJ1-6, with 9 bases lining up with TRBD1. The CDR3 is 16 amino acids. In germline, CDR1 is LNHNV, CDR2 YYDKDF (reference sequence). With 0 bases clipped from V and 6 bases from J, the junction kept 3 bases outside the gene matches. The CDR3 is CATSRDLGQGNSPLHF. Here the CDR3 DNA reads TGTGCCACCAGCAGAGATCTGGGACAGGGTAATTCACCCCTCCACTTT.